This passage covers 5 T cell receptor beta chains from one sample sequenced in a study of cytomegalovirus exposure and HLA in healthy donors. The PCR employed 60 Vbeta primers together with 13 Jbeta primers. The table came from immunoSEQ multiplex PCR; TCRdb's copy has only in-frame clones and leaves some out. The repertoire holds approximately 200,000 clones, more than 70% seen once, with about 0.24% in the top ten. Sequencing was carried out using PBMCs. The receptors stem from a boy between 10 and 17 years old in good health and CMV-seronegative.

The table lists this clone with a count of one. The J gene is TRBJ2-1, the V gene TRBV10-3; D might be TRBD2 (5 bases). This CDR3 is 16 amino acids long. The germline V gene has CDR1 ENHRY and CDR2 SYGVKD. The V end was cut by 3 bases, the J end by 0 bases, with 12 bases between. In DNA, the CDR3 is TGTGCCATCAGTGACCAAAACGGGGTCTCCTACAATGAGCAGTTCTTC. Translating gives CAISDQNGVSYNEQFF.

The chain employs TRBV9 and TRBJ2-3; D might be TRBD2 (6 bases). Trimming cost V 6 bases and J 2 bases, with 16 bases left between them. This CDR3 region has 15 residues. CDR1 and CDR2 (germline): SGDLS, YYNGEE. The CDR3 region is CASTAGGSFTDTQYF. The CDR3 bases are TGTGCCAGCACCGCCGGGGGTAGCTTCACAGATACGCAGTATTTT.

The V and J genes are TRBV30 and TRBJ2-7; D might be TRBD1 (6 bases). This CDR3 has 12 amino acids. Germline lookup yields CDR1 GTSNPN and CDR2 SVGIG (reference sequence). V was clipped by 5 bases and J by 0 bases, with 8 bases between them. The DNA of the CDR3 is TGTGCCTGGCAGGGGATCTCCTACGAGCAGTACTTC. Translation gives CAWQGISYEQYF.

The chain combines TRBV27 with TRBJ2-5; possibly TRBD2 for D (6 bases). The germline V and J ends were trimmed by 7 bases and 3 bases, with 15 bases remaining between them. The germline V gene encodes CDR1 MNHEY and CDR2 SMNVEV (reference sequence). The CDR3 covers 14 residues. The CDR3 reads CASTRLGGEETQYF. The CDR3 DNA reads TGTGCCAGCACTCGCTTGGGGGGTGAAGAGACCCAGTACTTC.

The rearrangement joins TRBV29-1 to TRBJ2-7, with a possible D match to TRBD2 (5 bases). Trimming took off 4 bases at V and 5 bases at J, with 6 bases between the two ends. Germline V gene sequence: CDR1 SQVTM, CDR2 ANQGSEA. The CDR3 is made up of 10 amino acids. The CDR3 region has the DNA TGCAGCGTTGTGAGGGACGAGCAGTACTTC. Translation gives CSVVRDEQYF.